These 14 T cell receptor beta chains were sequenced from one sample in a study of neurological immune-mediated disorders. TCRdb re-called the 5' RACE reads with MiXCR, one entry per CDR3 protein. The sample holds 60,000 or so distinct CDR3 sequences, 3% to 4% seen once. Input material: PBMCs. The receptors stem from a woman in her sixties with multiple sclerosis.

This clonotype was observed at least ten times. The CDR3 DNA sequence: TGCAGTGCTAGGAGACAGGGGGCTTGGACTGAAGCTTTCTTT. It codes for CSARRQGAWTEAFF. The chain combines TRBV20-1 with TRBJ1-1, with 10 bases aligning to TRBD1. With V trimmed by 3 bases and J by 5 bases, 6 bases remained unmatched. This CDR3 has 14 residues. Germline assignment: CDR1 DFQATT and CDR2 SNEGSKA (reference sequence).

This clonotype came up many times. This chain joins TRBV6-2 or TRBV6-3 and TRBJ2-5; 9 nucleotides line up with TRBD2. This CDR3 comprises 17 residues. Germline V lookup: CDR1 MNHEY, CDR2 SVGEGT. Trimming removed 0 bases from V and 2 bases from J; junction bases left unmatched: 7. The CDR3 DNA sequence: TGTGCCAGCAGTTACTCGAGGTCTAGCGGGGTACAAGAGACCCAGTACTTC. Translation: CASSYSRSSGVQETQYF.

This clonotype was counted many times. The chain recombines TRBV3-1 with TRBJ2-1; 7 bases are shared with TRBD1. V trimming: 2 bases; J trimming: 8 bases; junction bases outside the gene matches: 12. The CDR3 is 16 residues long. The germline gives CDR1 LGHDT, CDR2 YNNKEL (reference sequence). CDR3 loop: CASSQTVRTGVDEQFF. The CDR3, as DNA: TGTGCCAGCAGCCAAACCGTAAGGACAGGAGTTGATGAGCAGTTCTTC.

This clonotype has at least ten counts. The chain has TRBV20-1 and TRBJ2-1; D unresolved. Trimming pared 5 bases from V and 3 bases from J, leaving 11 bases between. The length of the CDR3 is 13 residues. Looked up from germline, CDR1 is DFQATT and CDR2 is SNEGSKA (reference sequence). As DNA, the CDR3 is TGCAGTGCTTTTCTCCCGCGCTACAATGAGCAGTTCTTC. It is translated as CSAFLPRYNEQFF.

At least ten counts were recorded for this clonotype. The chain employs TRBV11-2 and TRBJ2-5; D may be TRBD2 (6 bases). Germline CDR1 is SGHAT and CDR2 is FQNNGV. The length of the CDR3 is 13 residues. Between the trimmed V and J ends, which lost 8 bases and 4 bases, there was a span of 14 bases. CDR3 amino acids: CASAGPSIETQYF. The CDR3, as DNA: TGTGCCAGCGCGGGACCTAGCATAGAGACCCAGTACTTC. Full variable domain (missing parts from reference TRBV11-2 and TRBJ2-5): EAGVAQSPRYKIIEKRQSVAFWCNPISGHATLYWYQQILGQGPKLLIQFQNNGVVDDSQLPKDRFSAERLKGVDSTLKIQPAKLEDSAVYLCASAGPSIETQYFGPGTRLLVL.

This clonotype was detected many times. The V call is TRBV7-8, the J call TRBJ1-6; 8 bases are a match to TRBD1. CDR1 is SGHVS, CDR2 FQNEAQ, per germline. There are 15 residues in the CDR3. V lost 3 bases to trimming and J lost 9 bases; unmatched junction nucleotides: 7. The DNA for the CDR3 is TGTGCCAGCAGCTTCCGCGACAGGGGAGGTTCACCCCTCCACTTT. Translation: CASSFRDRGGSPLHF.

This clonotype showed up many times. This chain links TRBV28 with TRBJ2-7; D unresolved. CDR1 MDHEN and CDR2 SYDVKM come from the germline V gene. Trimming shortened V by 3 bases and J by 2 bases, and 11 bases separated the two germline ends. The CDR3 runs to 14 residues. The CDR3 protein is CASSFPANPYEQYF. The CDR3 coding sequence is TGTGCCAGCAGTTTCCCGGCAAACCCCTACGAGCAGTACTTC.

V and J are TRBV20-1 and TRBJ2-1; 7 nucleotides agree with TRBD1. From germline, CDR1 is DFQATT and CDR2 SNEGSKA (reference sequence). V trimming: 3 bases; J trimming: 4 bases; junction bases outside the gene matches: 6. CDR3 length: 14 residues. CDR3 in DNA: TGCAGTGCTAGCGCAGGGACAGATTACAATGAGCAGTTCTTC. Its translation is CSASAGTDYNEQFF.

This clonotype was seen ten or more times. DNA for the CDR3: TGTGCCAGCAGCGCGGAGTTCACTGAAGCTTTCTTT. Amino acid sequence: CASSAEFTEAFF. The chain combines TRBV5-6 with TRBJ1-1; no clear D. The CDR3 loop spans 12 amino acids. CDR1 and CDR2 from the germline V gene are SGHDT and YYEEEE. V dropped 4 bases and J dropped 4 bases, with 8 bases sitting between them.

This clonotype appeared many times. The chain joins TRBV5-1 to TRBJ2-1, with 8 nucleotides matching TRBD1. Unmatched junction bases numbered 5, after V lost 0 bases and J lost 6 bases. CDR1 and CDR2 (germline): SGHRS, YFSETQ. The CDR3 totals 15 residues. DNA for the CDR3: TGCGCCAGCAGCTTGGCGACAGGGGCGGTCAATGAGCAGTTCTTC. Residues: CASSLATGAVNEQFF.

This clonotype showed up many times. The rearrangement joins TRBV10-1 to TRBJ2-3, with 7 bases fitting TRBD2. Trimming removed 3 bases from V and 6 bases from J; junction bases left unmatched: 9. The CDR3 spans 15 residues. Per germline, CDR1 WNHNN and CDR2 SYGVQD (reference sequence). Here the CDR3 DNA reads TGCGCCAGCAGTGAAGGTGGAGCGGGAAAGGATACGCAGTATTTT. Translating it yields CASSEGGAGKDTQYF.

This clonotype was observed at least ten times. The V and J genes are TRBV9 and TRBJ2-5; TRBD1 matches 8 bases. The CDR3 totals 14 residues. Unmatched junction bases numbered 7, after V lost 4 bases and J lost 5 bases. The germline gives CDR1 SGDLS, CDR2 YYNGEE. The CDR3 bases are TGTGCCAGCAGCCCGGGACAGGACTTTGAGACCCAGTACTTC. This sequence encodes CASSPGQDFETQYF. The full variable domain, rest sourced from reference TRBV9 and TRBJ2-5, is DSGVTQTPKHLITATGQRVTLRCSPRSGDLSVYWYQQSLDQGLQFLIQYYNGEERAKGNILERFSAQQFPDLHSELNLSSLELGDSALYFCASSPGQDFETQYFGPGTRLLVL.

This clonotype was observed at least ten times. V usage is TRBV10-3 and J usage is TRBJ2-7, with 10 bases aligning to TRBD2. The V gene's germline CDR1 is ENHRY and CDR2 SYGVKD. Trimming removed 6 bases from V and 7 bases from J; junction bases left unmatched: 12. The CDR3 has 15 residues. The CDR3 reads CAISGSGRSSGEQYF. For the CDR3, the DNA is TGTGCCATCAGCGGTAGCGGGAGGTCGTCGGGGGAGCAGTACTTC.

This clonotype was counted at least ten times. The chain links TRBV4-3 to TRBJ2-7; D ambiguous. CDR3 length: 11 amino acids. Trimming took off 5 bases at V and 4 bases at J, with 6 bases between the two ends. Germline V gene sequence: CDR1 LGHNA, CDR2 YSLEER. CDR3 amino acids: CASSYRYEQYF. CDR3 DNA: TGCGCCAGCAGCTATCGATACGAGCAGTACTTC.